This record looks at one TCR beta chain sequence and its context. Antigen specificity is unknown. The PCR contained 60 Vbeta and 13 Jbeta primers. Using immunoSEQ multiplex PCR, the repertoire was profiled, and TCRdb retains in-frame clones only, with some absent. The data contain some 140,000 clones, approximately 82% of them singletons. From germline, CDR1 is SGHAT and CDR2 FQNNGV. V was trimmed by 3 bases and J by 5 bases, leaving 5 bases between them. CDR3 length: 11 amino acids. The sample is drawn from a study of cytomegalovirus exposure and HLA in healthy donors. Overall study findings and caveats: Researchers reported in a later analysis that a missense DCLRE1C variant was tied to TCR beta V- and J-gene trimming. Based on reports, TCR beta sequences accurately predicted HLA-A and HLA-B alleles for most subjects. The authors later found TCR association rates varying by HLA locus, with DRB1 most and HLA-C fewest.

Every donor was a healthy person donating bone marrow. The sample comprised PBMCs. This receptor was taken from a man in his forties or fifties in good health and CMV-seronegative. The chain links TRBV11-2 to TRBJ2-7, with unresolved D. Written as DNA, the CDR3 is TGTGCCAGCAGCTTGCGCAACGAGCAGTACTTC. Translation: CASSLRNEQYF.